These 10 T cell receptor beta chains were sequenced from one sample in a study of T-cell reconstitution after alpha-beta-depleted transplantation in children. Molecular barcoding with unique molecular identifiers was used for the TCRbeta library. MiXCR, run by TCRdb on the PCR reads, gives a single entry per CDR3 protein. The sample holds about 120,000 distinct CDR3 sequences; about 23% are singletons and the top ten take roughly 10%. Sequencing used PBMCs, mostly from graft donor cells, obtained 180 days after TCRalphabeta/CD19-depleted stem cell transplant. The receptors shown here come from a male patient between 2 and 9 years old who had a stem cell transplant for chronic granulomatous disease, so the T cells may come from the graft donor.

The chain joins TRBV20-1 to TRBJ2-2; 7 bases line up with TRBD1. Losses at the gene ends were 0 bases for V and 6 bases for J; bases not matched to a gene: 10. The CDR3 extends over 16 amino acids. Germline loops: CDR1 DFQATT, CDR2 SNEGSKA (reference sequence). In DNA, the CDR3 is TGCAGTGCTAGAGATCAAGGGACAGCAGGGGCCGGGGAGCTGTTTTTT. As protein: CSARDQGTAGAGELFF.

Of note for this clonotype: A much larger clonotype is one base distant, so this may be a read error. The gene calls are TRBV7-9 and TRBJ2-1; 13 nucleotides agree with TRBD2. Per the germline V gene, CDR1 is SEHNR and CDR2 is FQNEAQ (reference sequence). The length of the CDR3 is 15 residues. Trimming cost V 4 bases and J 10 bases; bases outside gene matches: 7. CDR3 amino acids: CASSSRTSGGKEQFF. The CDR3 DNA is TGTGCCAGCAGCTCCCGGACTAGCGGGGGTAAGGAGCAGTTCTTC.

V gene TRBV29-1 combines with J gene TRBJ2-3, with TRBD1 as a possible D gene (6 bases). V lost 4 bases and J 6 bases, leaving 14 bases between the germline ends. The germline V gene encodes CDR1 SQVTM and CDR2 ANQGSEA. This CDR3 comprises 13 residues. DNA of the CDR3: TGCAGCGTTGGGACAGCGGTATCGGATACGCAGTATTTT. Amino acid sequence: CSVGTAVSDTQYF.

This clonotype was observed at least ten times. The chain joins TRBV20-1 to TRBJ2-5; D remains ambiguous. With 3 bases removed from V and 1 base from J, the gap between germline ends came to 6 bases. The CDR3 covers 12 residues. Germline CDR1 reads DFQATT; CDR2 reads SNEGSKA (reference sequence). In DNA, the CDR3 is TGCAGTGCTAGCGCAATCCAAGAGACCCAGTACTTC. Translating it yields CSASAIQETQYF.

This chain joins TRBV11-2 and TRBJ1-1; 8 bases are shared with TRBD1. The CDR3 length is 17 residues. V lost 0 bases and J lost 3; bases outside the gene matches: 9. Germline V gene data show CDR1 as SGHAT and CDR2 as FQNNGV. CDR3 sequence: CASSLDKTGGRDTEAFF. CDR3 in DNA: TGTGCCAGCAGCTTAGATAAAACAGGGGGTAGGGACACTGAAGCTTTCTTT. The whole variable domain, filled in from reference TRBV11-2 and TRBJ1-1, reads EAGVAQSPRYKIIEKRQSVAFWCNPISGHATLYWYQQILGQGPKLLIQFQNNGVVDDSQLPKDRFSAERLKGVDSTLKIQPAKLEDSAVYLCASSLDKTGGRDTEAFFGQGTRLTVV.

This clonotype was counted many times. This chain uses TRBV28 with TRBJ2-3; 10 nucleotides match TRBD1. The J segment lost 6 bases and the V segment lost 6 bases, leaving 6 bases of the junction unmatched. Germline CDR1 MDHEN, CDR2 SYDVKM. The CDR3 length is 14 residues. The CDR3 bases are TGTGCCAGCAGGACAGGGGGCCGACTGGATACGCAGTATTTT. Translating gives CASRTGGRLDTQYF.

Remarks on this clonotype: The germline gene is not matched at one end of the junction; a read error may be the cause. This chain uses TRBV20-1 with TRBJ1-3; perhaps TRBD1 as D (5 bases). Germline-derived CDR1 and CDR2 are DFQATT and SNEGSKA (reference sequence). The CDR3 loop spans 13 amino acids. CDR3 coding DNA: TGCAGTGCTAGAGCTGGGACTGGAAACACCATGTATTTT. It translates to CSARAGTGNTMYF.

The chain joins TRBV15 to TRBJ1-2; 8 bases match TRBD1. CDR1 is LNHNV, CDR2 YYDKDF, per germline (reference sequence). The CDR3 extends over 16 amino acids. V was clipped by 1 base and J by 3 bases; unmatched bases: 7. The CDR3 DNA sequence: TGTGCCACCAGCAGAGCCGGACAGGGTCCGTACTATGGCTACACCTTC. Protein product: CATSRAGQGPYYGYTF.

This clonotype came up a few times. V usage is TRBV10-3 and J usage is TRBJ2-7; possible D gene TRBD1, 6 bases. Per germline, CDR1 ENHRY and CDR2 SYGVKD. There are 14 residues in the CDR3. Trimming cost V 4 bases and J 2 bases, with 12 bases left between them. CDR3 nucleotide sequence: TGTGCCATCAGTGGGGGACACGGAACCTACGAGCAGTACTTC. Translating gives CAISGGHGTYEQYF.

CDR3 loop: CASKAGTQNTGELFF. In DNA, the CDR3 is TGTGCCAGCAAGGCCGGGACACAGAACACCGGGGAGCTGTTTTTT. The V and J genes are TRBV3-1 and TRBJ2-2, with D possibly TRBD1 on 6 matching bases. The V end was cut by 7 bases, the J end by 1 base, with 13 bases between. CDR1 is LGHDT, CDR2 YNNKEL, per germline (reference sequence). This CDR3 has 15 residues.